These 26 T cell receptor beta chains share one sample of origin, sequenced in a study of memory CD4+ T cells and cytomegalovirus serostatus. Single viable CD3+CD4+CD8-CD45RO+ cells were sorted as the memory CD4+ T cells. The assay was immunoSEQ multiplex PCR, and TCRdb's table has in-frame clones only and misses some. Altogether about 52,000 clones are present, about 80% being singletons, with the ten largest covering around 1.3%. The specimen sequenced was memory CD4+ T cells from blood. These receptors were collected from an adult in good health and CMV-seropositive.

This clone is a singleton in its sample. The CDR3 loop is CASSPSRLAGDGEQFF. CDR3 bases: TGTGCCAGCAGCCCTTCCCGACTAGCGGGGGACGGTGAGCAGTTCTTC. The rearrangement uses TRBV9 and TRBJ2-1; TRBD2 agrees at 12 bases. This CDR3 is built from 16 residues. V shed 4 bases, J shed 9 bases, and the junction held 11 bases outside the gene matches. The germline gives CDR1 SGDLS, CDR2 YYNGEE.

The V call is TRBV6-4, the J call TRBJ1-1; 8 bases are shared with TRBD1. The CDR3 contains 14 residues. J was trimmed by 4 bases and V by 0 bases; bases with no gene match: 1. Germline V gives CDR1 MRHNA, CDR2 SNTAGT. This chain's CDR3 is CASSDSDRATEAFF. CDR3 DNA sequence: TGTGCCAGCAGTGACTCGGACAGGGCCACTGAAGCTTTCTTT.

The rearrangement links TRBV30 to TRBJ2-3, with no clear D. The CDR3 spans 15 residues. The ends were cut back, 4 bases at V and 2 bases at J, with 16 bases in the middle. In germline, CDR1 is GTSNPN, CDR2 SVGIG (reference sequence). The CDR3 loop reads CAWKPLSGYTDTQYF. Here the CDR3 DNA reads TGTGCCTGGAAGCCGCTATCGGGTTACACAGATACGCAGTATTTT.

The V gene is TRBV7-2, the J gene TRBJ1-2, with D possibly TRBD1 on 6 matching bases. This CDR3 is 14 amino acids long. The germline CDR1 and CDR2 sequences are SGHTA and FQGNSA. V gave up 1 base and J gave up 2 bases, with 8 bases separating them. The CDR3 DNA sequence: TGTGCCAGCAGCTTAGGAACAGGGAACTATGGCTACACCTTC. Translating gives CASSLGTGNYGYTF.

The J gene is TRBJ2-4, the V gene TRBV2; 8 positions match TRBD1. The CDR3 is 13 amino acids. Germline V CDR1 and CDR2: SNHLY, FYNNEI. J was trimmed by 8 bases and V by 4 bases; bases with no gene match: 4. CDR3 nucleotides: TGTGCCAGCAGTGCGGACAGGGTGGACATTCAGTACTTC. The encoded protein is CASSADRVDIQYF. Using reference TRBV2 and TRBJ2-4 for the parts outside the CDR3, the full variable domain is EPEVTQTPSHQVTQMGQEVILRCVPISNHLYFYWYRQILGQKVEFLVSFYNNEISEKSEIFDDQFSVERPDGSNFTLKIRSTKLEDSAMYFCASSADRVDIQYFGAGTRLSVL.

The J gene is TRBJ1-1, the V gene TRBV5-6; perhaps TRBD1 as D (5 bases). The germline V and J ends were trimmed by 6 bases and 4 bases, with 16 bases remaining between them. Per germline, CDR1 SGHDT and CDR2 YYEEEE. The CDR3 covers 14 residues. The CDR3 loop is CASIRRGGSTEAFF. The CDR3 region has the DNA TGTGCCAGCATCCGCCGGGGGGGTAGCACTGAAGCTTTCTTT.

This chain uses TRBV30 with TRBJ2-2, with a tentative D call TRBD1 (6 bases). Trimming took off 3 bases at V and 5 bases at J, with 16 bases between the two ends. CDR1 is GTSNPN and CDR2 is SVGIG in the germline V gene (reference sequence). The CDR3 extends over 15 amino acids. The CDR3 region has the DNA TGTGCCTGGAGAAGGCAGGGGATCGGTACCGGGGAGCTGTTTTTT. Protein sequence: CAWRRQGIGTGELFF. Supplemented by reference TRBV30 and TRBJ2-2, the full variable domain reads SQTIHQWPATLVQPVGSPLSLECTVEGTSNPNLYWYRQAAGRGLQLLFYSVGIGQISSEVPQNLSASRPQDRQFILSSKKLLLSDSGFYLCAWRRQGIGTGELFFGEGSRLTVL.

The chain recombines TRBV10-2 with TRBJ2-5; no firm D call. The V gene lost 0 bases and the J gene lost 3 bases, with 5 bases spanning the gap. Germline-derived CDR1 and CDR2 are WSHSY and SAAADI. The CDR3 has 13 residues. The CDR3 spells CASSESRKETQYF. CDR3 sequence (DNA): TGCGCCAGCAGTGAGTCGCGGAAAGAGACCCAGTACTTC.

The chain carries TRBV19 and TRBJ1-6; unclear D gene. Deletions cut 0 bases from V and 9 bases from J, with 15 bases between. The length of the CDR3 is 16 residues. CDR1 LNHDA and CDR2 SQIVND come from the germline V gene (reference sequence). CDR3 in amino acids: CASSIDLSRRVSPLHF. As DNA, the CDR3 is TGTGCCAGTAGTATAGATCTATCCAGGCGAGTTTCACCCCTCCACTTT.

This clone was detected only a few times. This chain joins TRBV12-5 and TRBJ1-6, with D hard to call. CDR1 is LGHNT, CDR2 FRNRAP, per germline. The CDR3 is made up of 15 amino acids. Between the trimmed V and J ends, which lost 1 base and 7 bases, there was a span of 11 bases. CDR3 sequence: CASGLERTANSPLHF. The CDR3 region has the DNA TGTGCTAGTGGTTTGGAAAGGACTGCGAATTCACCCCTCCACTTT.

The chain is built from TRBV30 and TRBJ1-2; 10 nucleotides match TRBD1. The CDR3 extends over 15 amino acids. Germline loops: CDR1 GTSNPN, CDR2 SVGIG (reference sequence). The V gene end was trimmed by 1 base and the J gene end by 6 bases; junction bases not matched to a gene: 8. The CDR3 reads CAWSDPGTGVNGYTF. CDR3 nucleotide sequence: TGTGCCTGGAGTGATCCCGGGACAGGGGTGAATGGCTACACCTTC.

The J gene is TRBJ2-7, the V gene TRBV10-3; no firm D call. CDR3 length equals 15 residues. CDR1 and CDR2 (germline): ENHRY, SYGVKD. The germline V and J ends were trimmed by 5 bases and 0 bases, with 14 bases remaining between them. The CDR3: CAISKAGSSSYEQYF. Here the CDR3 DNA reads TGTGCCATCAGTAAGGCAGGTTCGAGCTCCTACGAGCAGTACTTC.

This chain connects TRBV18 to TRBJ1-4; TRBD1 is a possible D gene (6 bases). Germline V gene sequence: CDR1 KGHSH, CDR2 LQKENI. Trimming took off 1 base at V and 5 bases at J, with 8 bases between the two ends. This CDR3 has 14 residues. The CDR3 bases are TGTGCCAGCTCACCACGGACAGAGAATGAAAAACTGTTTTTT. Translated, it gives CASSPRTENEKLFF.

The J gene is TRBJ2-2, the V gene TRBV30, with D possibly matching TRBD1 (7 bases). The V gene's germline CDR1 is GTSNPN and CDR2 SVGIG (reference sequence). The V end lost 1 base, the J end lost 4 bases, and 13 bases lay between the germline ends. The CDR3 sequence is 15 residues long. The CDR3 nucleotides read TGTGCCTGGAGTGGGAACAGGGGAGGCACCGGGGAGCTGTTTTTT. Residues: CAWSGNRGGTGELFF.

The J gene is TRBJ2-2, the V gene TRBV11-1; D may be TRBD2 (6 bases). V lost 5 bases to trimming and J lost 0 bases, with 16 bases between them. Germline-derived CDR1 and CDR2 are SGHAT and FQDESV (reference sequence). There are 17 residues in the CDR3. The CDR3 reads CASSPGVAVTNTGELFF. The CDR3 DNA sequence: TGTGCCAGCAGCCCCGGGGTAGCGGTTACGAACACCGGGGAGCTGTTTTTT.

The chain employs TRBV10-1 and TRBJ2-2, with TRBD2 as a possible D gene (5 bases). This CDR3 contains 16 residues. Germline CDR1 WNHNN, CDR2 SYGVQD (reference sequence). V lost 0 bases and J 0 bases, leaving 8 bases between the germline ends. In nucleotides, the CDR3 is TGCGCCAGCAGTGAGTCGGTCGGGGCGAACACCGGGGAGCTGTTTTTT. Translated, it gives CASSESVGANTGELFF.

The chain has TRBV6-1 and TRBJ2-1; TRBD2 matches 12 bases. Trimming cost V 1 base and J 6 bases; bases outside gene matches: 4. CDR1 is MNHNS and CDR2 is SASEGT in the germline V gene. The CDR3 loop spans 16 amino acids. CDR3 residues: CASSEGLAGVGNEQFF. The CDR3 DNA reads as TGTGCCAGCAGTGAAGGACTAGCGGGAGTAGGCAATGAGCAGTTCTTC.

The chain employs TRBV9 and TRBJ2-3, with D perhaps matching TRBD1 or TRBD2 (5 bases each). CDR3 size: 15 residues. Germline loops: CDR1 SGDLS, CDR2 YYNGEE. The germline V and J ends were trimmed by 4 bases and 7 bases, with 19 bases remaining between them. This chain's CDR3 is CASSPPGRTTHTQYF. Here the CDR3 DNA reads TGTGCCAGCAGCCCTCCGGGACGCACAACCCATACGCAGTATTTT.

The genes are TRBV6-6 and TRBJ1-1, with D possibly matching TRBD1 (6 bases). The length of the CDR3 is 13 residues. V was cut by 6 bases and J by 3 bases, with 11 bases left in between. Germline values: CDR1 MNHNY, CDR2 SVGAGI (reference sequence). The CDR3 DNA reads TGTGCCAGCAGCAGACAGGACTACACTGAAGCTTTCTTT. This encodes CASSRQDYTEAFF.

This rearrangement joins TRBV5-4 to TRBJ2-2, with TRBD1 matching 9 bases. Germline values: CDR1 SGHNT, CDR2 YYREEE (reference sequence). There are 15 residues in the CDR3. V shed 4 bases and J 7 bases; nucleotides not matched to a gene: 8. The CDR3 sequence is CASSPGQGGFGELFF. CDR3 DNA sequence: TGTGCCAGCAGCCCGGGACAGGGAGGTTTCGGGGAGCTGTTTTTT.

The chain links TRBV19 to TRBJ1-1, with D tentatively TRBD1 (6 bases). The V end was cut by 6 bases, the J end by 1 base, with 12 bases between. Germline loops: CDR1 LNHDA, CDR2 SQIVND (reference sequence). The CDR3 covers 14 residues. The DNA for the CDR3 is TGTGCCAGTAGCCTACAGGGCGAGAACACTGAAGCTTTCTTT. It encodes CASSLQGENTEAFF.

The CDR3 sequence is CASSLLRGTEAFF. The CDR3 nucleotides read TGTGCCAGCAGCTTGCTAAGGGGCACTGAAGCTTTCTTT. The chain carries TRBV5-4 and TRBJ1-1; possible D gene TRBD1, 5 bases. The CDR3 has 13 amino acids. With 1 base removed from V and 4 bases from J, the gap between germline ends came to 8 bases. Germline V gene lookup returns CDR1 SGHNT and CDR2 YYREEE (reference sequence).

The CDR3 is CTSIKGPPSTDTQYF. CDR3 nucleotide sequence: TGCACCAGCATCAAGGGTCCGCCTAGCACAGATACGCAGTATTTT. This chain links TRBV1 with TRBJ2-3. TRBV1 is annotated as a pseudogene. The CDR3 is 15 residues long.

This rearrangement joins TRBV19 to TRBJ1-6; TRBD1 matches 10 bases. Germline assignment: CDR1 LNHDA and CDR2 SQIVND (reference sequence). Trimming cost V 5 bases and J 7 bases; bases outside gene matches: 8. This CDR3 comprises 16 residues. The chain's CDR3 is CASSLLPGQGNSPLHF. As DNA, the CDR3 is TGTGCCAGTAGTCTACTACCGGGACAGGGGAATTCACCCCTCCACTTT.

The genes are TRBV28 and TRBJ1-2; TRBD1 matches at 9 bases. J was trimmed by 7 bases and V by 3 bases; bases with no gene match: 9. Germline loops: CDR1 MDHEN, CDR2 SYDVKM. This CDR3 is built from 15 residues. CDR3 protein: CASSFETGGLGGYTF. The CDR3 DNA sequence: TGTGCCAGCAGTTTCGAGACAGGGGGGCTTGGTGGCTACACCTTC.

The chain couples TRBV18 to TRBJ2-3; 8 nucleotides agree with TRBD2. Losses at the gene ends were 3 bases for V and 1 base for J; bases not matched to a gene: 6. The CDR3 covers 16 residues. Germline loops: CDR1 KGHSH, CDR2 LQKENI. The chain's CDR3 is CASSPTLAGRTDTQYF. The CDR3 DNA reads as TGTGCCAGCTCACCCACCCTAGCGGGTCGCACAGATACGCAGTATTTT.